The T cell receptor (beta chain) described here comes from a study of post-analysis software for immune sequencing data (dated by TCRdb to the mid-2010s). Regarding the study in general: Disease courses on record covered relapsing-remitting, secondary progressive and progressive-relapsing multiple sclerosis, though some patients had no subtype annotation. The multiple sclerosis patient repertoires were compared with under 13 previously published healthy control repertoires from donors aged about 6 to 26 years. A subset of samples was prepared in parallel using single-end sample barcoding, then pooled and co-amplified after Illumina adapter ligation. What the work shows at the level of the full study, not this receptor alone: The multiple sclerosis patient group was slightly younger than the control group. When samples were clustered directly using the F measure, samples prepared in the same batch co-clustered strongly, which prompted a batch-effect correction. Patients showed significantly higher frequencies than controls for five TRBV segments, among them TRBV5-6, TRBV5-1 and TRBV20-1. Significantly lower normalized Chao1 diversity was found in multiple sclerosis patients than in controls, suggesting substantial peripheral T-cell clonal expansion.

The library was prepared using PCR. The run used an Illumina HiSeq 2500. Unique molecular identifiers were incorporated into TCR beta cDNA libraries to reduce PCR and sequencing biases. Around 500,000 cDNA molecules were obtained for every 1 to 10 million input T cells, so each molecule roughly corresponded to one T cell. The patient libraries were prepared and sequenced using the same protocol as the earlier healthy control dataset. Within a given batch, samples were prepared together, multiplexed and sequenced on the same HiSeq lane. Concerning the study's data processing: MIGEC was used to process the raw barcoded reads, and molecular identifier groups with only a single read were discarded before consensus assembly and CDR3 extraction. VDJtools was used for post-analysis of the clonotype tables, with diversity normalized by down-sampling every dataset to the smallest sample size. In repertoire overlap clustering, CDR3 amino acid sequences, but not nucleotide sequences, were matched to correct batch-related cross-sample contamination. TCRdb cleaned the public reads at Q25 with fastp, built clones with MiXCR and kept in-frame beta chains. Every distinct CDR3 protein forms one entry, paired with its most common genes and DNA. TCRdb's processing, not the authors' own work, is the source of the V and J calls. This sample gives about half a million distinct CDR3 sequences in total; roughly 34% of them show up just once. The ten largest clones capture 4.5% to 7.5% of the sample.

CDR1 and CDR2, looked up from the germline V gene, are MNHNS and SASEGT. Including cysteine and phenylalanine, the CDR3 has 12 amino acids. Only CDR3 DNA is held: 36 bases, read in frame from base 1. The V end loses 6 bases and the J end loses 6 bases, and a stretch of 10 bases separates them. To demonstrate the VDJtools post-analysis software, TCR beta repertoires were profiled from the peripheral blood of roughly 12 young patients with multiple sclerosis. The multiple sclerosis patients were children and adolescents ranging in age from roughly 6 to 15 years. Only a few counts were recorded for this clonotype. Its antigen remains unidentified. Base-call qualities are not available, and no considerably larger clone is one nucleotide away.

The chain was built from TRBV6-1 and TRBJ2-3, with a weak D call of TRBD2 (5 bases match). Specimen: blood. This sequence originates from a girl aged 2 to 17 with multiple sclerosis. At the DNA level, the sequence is TGTGCCAGCAGGGGCGGGCGGGATACGCAGTATTTT. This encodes CASRGGRDTQYF.